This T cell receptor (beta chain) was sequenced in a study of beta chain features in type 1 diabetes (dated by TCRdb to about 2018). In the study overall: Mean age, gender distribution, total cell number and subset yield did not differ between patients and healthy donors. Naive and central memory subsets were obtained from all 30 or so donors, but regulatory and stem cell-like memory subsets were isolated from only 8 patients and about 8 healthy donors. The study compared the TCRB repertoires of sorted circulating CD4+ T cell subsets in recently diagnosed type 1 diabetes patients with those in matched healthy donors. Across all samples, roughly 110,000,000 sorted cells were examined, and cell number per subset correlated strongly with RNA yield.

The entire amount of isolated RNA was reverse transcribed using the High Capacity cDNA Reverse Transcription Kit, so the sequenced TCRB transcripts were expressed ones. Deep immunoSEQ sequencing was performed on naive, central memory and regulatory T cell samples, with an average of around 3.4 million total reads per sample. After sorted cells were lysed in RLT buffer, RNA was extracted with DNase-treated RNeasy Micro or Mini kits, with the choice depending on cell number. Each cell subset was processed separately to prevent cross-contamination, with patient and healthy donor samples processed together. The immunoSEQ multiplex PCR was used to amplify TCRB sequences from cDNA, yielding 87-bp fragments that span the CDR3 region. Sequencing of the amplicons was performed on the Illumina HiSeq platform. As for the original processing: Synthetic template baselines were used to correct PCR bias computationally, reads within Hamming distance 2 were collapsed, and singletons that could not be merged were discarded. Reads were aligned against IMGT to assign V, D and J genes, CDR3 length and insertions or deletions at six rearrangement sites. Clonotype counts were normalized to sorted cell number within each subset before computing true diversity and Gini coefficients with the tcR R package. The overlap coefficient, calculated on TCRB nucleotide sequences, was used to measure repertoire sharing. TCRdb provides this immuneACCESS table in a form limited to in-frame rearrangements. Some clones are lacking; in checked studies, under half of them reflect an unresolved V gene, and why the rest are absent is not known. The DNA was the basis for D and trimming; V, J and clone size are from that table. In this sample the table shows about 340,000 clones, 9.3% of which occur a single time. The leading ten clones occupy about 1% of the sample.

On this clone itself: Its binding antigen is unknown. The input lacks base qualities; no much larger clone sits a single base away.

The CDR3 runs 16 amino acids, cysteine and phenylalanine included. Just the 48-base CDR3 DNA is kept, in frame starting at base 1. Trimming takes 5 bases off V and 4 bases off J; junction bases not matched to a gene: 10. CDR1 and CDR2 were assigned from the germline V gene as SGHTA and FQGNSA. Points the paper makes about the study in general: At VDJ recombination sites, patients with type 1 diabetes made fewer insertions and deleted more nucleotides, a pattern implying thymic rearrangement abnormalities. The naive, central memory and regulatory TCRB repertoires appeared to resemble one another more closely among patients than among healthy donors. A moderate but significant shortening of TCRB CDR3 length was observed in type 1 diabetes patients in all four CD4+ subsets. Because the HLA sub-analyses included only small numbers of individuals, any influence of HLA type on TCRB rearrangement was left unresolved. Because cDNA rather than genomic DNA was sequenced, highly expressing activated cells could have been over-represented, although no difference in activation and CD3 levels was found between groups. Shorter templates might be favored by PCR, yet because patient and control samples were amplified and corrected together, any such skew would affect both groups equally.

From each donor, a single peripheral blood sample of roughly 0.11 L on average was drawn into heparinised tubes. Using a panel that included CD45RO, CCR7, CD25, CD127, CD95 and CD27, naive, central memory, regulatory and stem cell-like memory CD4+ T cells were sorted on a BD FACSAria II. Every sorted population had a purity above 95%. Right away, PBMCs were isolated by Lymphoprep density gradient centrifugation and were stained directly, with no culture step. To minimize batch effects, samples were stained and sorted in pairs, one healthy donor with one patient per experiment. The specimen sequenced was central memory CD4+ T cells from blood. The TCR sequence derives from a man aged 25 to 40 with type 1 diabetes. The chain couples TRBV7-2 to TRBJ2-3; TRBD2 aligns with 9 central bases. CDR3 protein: CASSAHLAGGADTQYF. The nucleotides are TGTGCCAGCAGCGCCCATCTTGCGGGGGGGGCAGATACGCAGTATTTT. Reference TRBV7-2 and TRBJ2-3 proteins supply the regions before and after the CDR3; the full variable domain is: GAGVSQSPSNKVTEKGKDVELRCDPISGHTALYWYRQSLGQGLEFLIYFQGNSAPDKSGLPSDRFSAERTGGSVSTLTIQRTQQEDSAVYLCASSAHLAGGADTQYFGPGTRLTVL.